The next 28 T cell receptor beta chains were all read from a single sample in a study of cytomegalovirus exposure and HLA in healthy donors. Primers included in the PCR were 60 Vbeta and 13 Jbeta primers. Repertoires were generated with immunoSEQ multiplex PCR, while TCRdb's copy carries only in-frame clones and drops some. This table has tens of thousands of clones, around 64% appearing once. The sample comprised PBMCs. Source of these receptors: a human donor in good health.

This clone was found a few times. The chain has TRBV27 and TRBJ1-1; a possible D gene is TRBD1 (5 bases). The CDR3 is 14 residues long. Trimming took off 0 bases at V and 5 bases at J, with 10 bases between the two ends. Germline CDR1 MNHEY, CDR2 SMNVEV (reference sequence). Here the CDR3 reads CASSLSNGGTEAFF. The CDR3 nucleotides are TGTGCCAGCAGTTTATCGAACGGGGGTACTGAAGCTTTCTTT.

The chain has TRBV5-1 and TRBJ1-1; 8 nucleotides match TRBD1. Trimming took 0 bases from V and 4 from J; bases not matched to a gene: 2. This CDR3 is built from 14 residues. Germline V lookup: CDR1 SGHRS, CDR2 YFSETQ. CDR3 region: CASSLGTGTTEAFF. CDR3 bases: TGCGCCAGCAGCTTGGGGACAGGGACCACTGAAGCTTTCTTT.

The chain has TRBV7-8 and TRBJ2-5, with 9 bases matching TRBD1. Trimming took 4 bases from V and 5 from J; bases not matched to a gene: 8. The germline CDR1 and CDR2 sequences are SGHVS and FQNEAQ. This CDR3 has 15 amino acids. The CDR3 is CASSSPGQGGETQYF. The CDR3 DNA reads as TGTGCCAGCAGCTCGCCGGGACAGGGTGGGGAGACCCAGTACTTC.

This rearrangement joins TRBV6-6 to TRBJ2-3, with 9 bases that match TRBD2. V lost 6 bases and J lost 4; bases outside the gene matches: 11. From germline, CDR1 is MNHNY and CDR2 SVGAGI (reference sequence). This CDR3 has 16 amino acids. CDR3 sequence: CASSISRGGRADTQYF. CDR3 sequence (DNA): TGTGCCAGCAGCATATCGCGGGGGGGCCGGGCAGATACGCAGTATTTT.

This clone was observed a few times. The rearrangement links TRBV5-1 to TRBJ2-3; possibly TRBD1 for D (6 bases). The CDR3 is made up of 16 amino acids. V lost 4 bases, J lost 4 bases, and 19 bases lay in between. Germline V lookup: CDR1 SGHRS, CDR2 YFSETQ. The CDR3 coding sequence is TGCGCCAGCAGCGGTACAGGGACCAGTCCCCCAGATACGCAGTATTTT. Its translation is CASSGTGTSPPDTQYF.

The chain employs TRBV4-1 and TRBJ2-1; 7 nucleotides agree with TRBD1. This CDR3 contains 12 residues. V lost 2 bases, J lost 9 bases, and 1 base stayed unmatched. Germline CDR1 and CDR2: MGHRA and YSYEKL. The CDR3 nucleotides are TGCGCCAGCAGCCAACACAGGGGTGAGCAGTTCTTC. As protein: CASSQHRGEQFF.

The DNA for the CDR3 is TGTGCCAGCAGCCTTGAGCAGGAAGTAGAGGCTTTCTTT. Its translation: CASSLEQEVEAFF. The chain is built from TRBV2 and TRBJ1-1; D is undetermined. V gave up 6 bases and J gave up 11 bases, with 19 bases separating them. CDR1 is SNHLY, CDR2 FYNNEI, per germline. The CDR3 loop spans 13 amino acids.

This chain uses TRBV5-5 with TRBJ2-5, with 9 bases matching TRBD1. The CDR3 has 16 residues. Per the germline V gene, CDR1 is SGHKS and CDR2 is YYEKEE (reference sequence). V trimming: 4 bases; J trimming: 4 bases; junction bases outside the gene matches: 11. CDR3 region: CASSHKQGAGGETQYF. The DNA of the CDR3 is TGTGCCAGCAGCCATAAACAGGGGGCAGGGGGAGAGACCCAGTACTTC.

The chain couples TRBV19 to TRBJ1-1; tentatively, D is TRBD1 (6 bases). Trimming took 6 bases from V and 3 from J, leaving 11 bases between them. The CDR3 loop spans 13 amino acids. Germline assignment: CDR1 LNHDA and CDR2 SQIVND (reference sequence). CDR3 in amino acids: CASRVTGDTEAFF. The CDR3 coding sequence is TGTGCCAGTAGGGTGACAGGCGACACTGAAGCTTTCTTT.

J is TRBJ2-1 and V is TRBV2; perhaps TRBD2 as D (5 bases). The V gene's germline CDR1 is SNHLY and CDR2 FYNNEI. This CDR3 contains 13 residues. Trimming removed 5 bases from V and 9 bases from J, with 14 bases in between. CDR3 amino acids: CASSFGPRGEQFF. CDR3 bases: TGTGCCAGCAGTTTCGGGCCTCGGGGTGAGCAGTTCTTC.

This chain uses TRBV7-8 with TRBJ1-4, with 9 bases aligning to TRBD1. From germline, CDR1 is SGHVS and CDR2 FQNEAQ. CDR3 size: 16 residues. V shed 3 bases and J 4 bases; nucleotides not matched to a gene: 6. The CDR3 reads CASSFAGTGSNEKLFF. The CDR3 nucleotides read TGTGCCAGCAGCTTTGCTGGGACAGGGAGTAATGAAAAACTGTTTTTT.

V gene TRBV6-5 combines with J gene TRBJ2-5; TRBD1 aligns across 8 bases. The CDR3 has 15 residues. The germline CDR1 and CDR2 sequences are MNHEY and SVGAGI. V shed 4 bases and J 5 bases; nucleotides not matched to a gene: 9. DNA of the CDR3: TGTGCCAGCAGTTGGACAGGGCTGATATCGGAGACCCAGTACTTC. Translating it yields CASSWTGLISETQYF.

The V and J genes are TRBV19 and TRBJ2-7; possibly TRBD1 for D (6 bases). This CDR3 has 14 residues. Germline assignment: CDR1 LNHDA and CDR2 SQIVND (reference sequence). Trimming shortened V by 3 bases and J by 3 bases, and 12 bases separated the two germline ends. CDR3 in amino acids: CASSIIGQSYEQYF. The CDR3 DNA reads as TGTGCCAGTAGTATCATCGGACAGAGCTACGAGCAGTACTTC.

CDR3 coding DNA: TGCGCCAGCAGCTTGGGGACTCGACAGGAGTGGGATGTGAGTACTGAAGCTTTCTTT. Protein product: CASSLGTRQEWDVSTEAFF. This chain connects TRBV5-1 to TRBJ1-1, with D tentatively TRBD1 (6 bases). The V gene's germline CDR1 is SGHRS and CDR2 YFSETQ. Trimming took 0 bases from V and 5 from J, leaving 26 bases between them. This CDR3 is built from 19 residues.

The V call is TRBV10-3, the J call TRBJ2-5; D might be TRBD2 (6 bases). Germline V CDR1 and CDR2: ENHRY, SYGVKD. This CDR3 has 15 residues. Trimming pared 6 bases from V and 4 bases from J, leaving 18 bases between. Here the CDR3 DNA reads TGTGCCATCAGCAACCGCGGCGGGGTCGGAGAGACCCAGTACTTC. This sequence encodes CAISNRGGVGETQYF.

The chain joins TRBV27 to TRBJ2-7; the match to TRBD2 covers 10 bases. The CDR3 runs to 13 residues. CDR1 and CDR2 (germline): MNHEY, SMNVEV (reference sequence). V gave up 2 bases and J gave up 8 bases; unmatched junction bases: 3. CDR3 nucleotide sequence: TGTGCCAGCAGTTTAAAGCGGGGGGGAAAGCAGTACTTC. Encoded protein: CASSLKRGGKQYF.

The rearrangement joins TRBV9 to TRBJ1-2; no clear D gene. Germline V gives CDR1 SGDLS, CDR2 YYNGEE. The CDR3 spans 14 residues. Trimming removed 1 base from V and 5 bases from J, with 12 bases in between. CDR3 residues: CASSVFGGGYGYTF. The CDR3 coding sequence is TGTGCCAGCAGCGTATTCGGCGGAGGGTATGGCTACACCTTC.

The V gene is TRBV4-3, the J gene TRBJ2-7; D is perhaps TRBD1 (6 bases). The CDR3 covers 16 residues. Germline loops: CDR1 LGHNA, CDR2 YSLEER. V dropped 0 bases and J dropped 0 bases, with 12 bases sitting between them. The CDR3 DNA reads as TGCGCCAGCAGCCAAGATAAGGGGGTCGGCTCCTACGAGCAGTACTTC. It yields the protein CASSQDKGVGSYEQYF.

This clone has only a few counts. The rearrangement links TRBV7-6 to TRBJ2-3; weak D call: TRBD2 (5 bases). The CDR3 spans 15 residues. Trimming left V 5 bases short and J 5 bases short, with 17 bases between. From germline, CDR1 is SGHVS and CDR2 FNYEAQ. CDR3 coding DNA: TGTGCCAGCAGCACCTCCCCGCTAGCTGGAGATACGCAGTATTTT. Its translation: CASSTSPLAGDTQYF.

The sample holds one count of this clone. The chain recombines TRBV11-2 with TRBJ1-4; 9 positions agree with TRBD1. Germline values: CDR1 SGHAT, CDR2 FQNNGV. J gave up 10 bases and V 5 bases, and 8 bases lay outside the gene matches. The CDR3 is 14 amino acids. CDR3 sequence reads: CASSPGTGFGKLFF. The CDR3 region has the DNA TGTGCCAGCAGCCCCGGGACAGGGTTTGGAAAACTGTTTTTT.

The gene calls are TRBV5-1 and TRBJ2-7, with D perhaps matching TRBD2 (6 bases). V shed 3 bases and J shed 0 bases, with 16 bases lying between them. The CDR3 has 16 amino acids. The germline V gene encodes CDR1 SGHRS and CDR2 YFSETQ. CDR3 coding DNA: TGCGCCAGCAGCTCCCTCGGAGGGGCAGTCTCCTACGAGCAGTACTTC. This gives the protein CASSSLGGAVSYEQYF.

This chain joins TRBV7-8 and TRBJ2-2; D gene uncertain. The CDR3 extends over 17 amino acids. The ends were cut back, 1 base at V and 1 base at J, with 13 bases in the middle. CDR1 is SGHVS, CDR2 FQNEAQ, per germline. CDR3 coding DNA: TGTGCCAGCAGCTTAGTTGCCTGGAGCTTGAACACCGGGGAGCTGTTTTTT. This codes for CASSLVAWSLNTGELFF. Full variable domain (missing parts from reference TRBV7-8 and TRBJ2-2): GAGVSQSPRYKVAKRGQDVALRCDPISGHVSLFWYQQALGQGPEFLTYFQNEAQLDKSGLPSDRFFAERPEGSVSTLKIQRTQQEDSAVYLCASSLVAWSLNTGELFFGEGSRLTVL.

CDR3 nucleotides: TGCGCCAGCAGCCGAACCCGCGGGACAGGGATTTCTGCACCCCTCCACTTT. This sequence encodes CASSRTRGTGISAPLHF. V and J are TRBV4-3 and TRBJ1-6; 9 bases agree with TRBD1. Germline CDR1 LGHNA, CDR2 YSLEER. The CDR3 contains 17 residues. The V gene end was trimmed by 4 bases and the J gene end by 11 bases; junction bases not matched to a gene: 15.

The chain's CDR3 is CSAQTRTGIEQYF. CDR3 DNA: TGCAGCGCCCAGACGCGGACAGGAATCGAGCAGTACTTC. The chain recombines TRBV29-1 with TRBJ2-7; 7 bases line up with TRBD1. The ends lost 7 bases at V and 6 bases at J; junction bases unmatched: 12. The CDR3 runs 13 residues. Germline assignment: CDR1 SQVTM and CDR2 ANQGSEA.

The chain joins TRBV5-1 to TRBJ2-2; 7 bases line up with TRBD1. J gave up 3 bases and V 1 base, and 3 bases lay outside the gene matches. The CDR3 extends over 15 amino acids. Germline CDR1 is SGHRS and CDR2 is YFSETQ. CDR3 amino acids: CASSLITGDTGELFF. DNA of the CDR3: TGCGCCAGCAGCTTGATAACAGGGGACACCGGGGAGCTGTTTTTT.

The chain is built from TRBV4-3 and TRBJ1-2, with no clear D. The V and J ends lost 0 bases and 2 bases respectively, with 7 bases between them. Germline V gene lookup returns CDR1 LGHNA and CDR2 YSLEER. This CDR3 has 14 residues. The CDR3 loop is CASSQDVRNYGYTF. CDR3 DNA sequence: TGCGCCAGCAGCCAAGACGTGCGGAACTATGGCTACACCTTC.

The chain recombines TRBV4-3 with TRBJ1-6, with a possible D match to TRBD1 (5 bases). This CDR3 has 18 residues. Germline lookup yields CDR1 LGHNA and CDR2 YSLEER. The V gene lost 4 bases and the J gene lost 0 bases, with 16 bases spanning the gap. The CDR3 nucleotides read TGCGCCAGCAGCCGGATGACCAGGGCCAGCTCCTATAATTCACCCCTCCACTTT. It translates to CASSRMTRASSYNSPLHF.

This clone was observed a few times. The genes are TRBV11-3 and TRBJ1-4, with 9 bases identical to TRBD1. The CDR3 is made up of 13 amino acids. In germline, CDR1 is SGHNT, CDR2 YENEEA. With 5 bases clipped from V and 12 bases from J, the junction kept 7 bases outside the gene matches. The CDR3 is CASSVLQGAQLFF. The CDR3 coding sequence is TGTGCCAGCAGCGTTCTACAGGGGGCACAACTGTTTTTT.